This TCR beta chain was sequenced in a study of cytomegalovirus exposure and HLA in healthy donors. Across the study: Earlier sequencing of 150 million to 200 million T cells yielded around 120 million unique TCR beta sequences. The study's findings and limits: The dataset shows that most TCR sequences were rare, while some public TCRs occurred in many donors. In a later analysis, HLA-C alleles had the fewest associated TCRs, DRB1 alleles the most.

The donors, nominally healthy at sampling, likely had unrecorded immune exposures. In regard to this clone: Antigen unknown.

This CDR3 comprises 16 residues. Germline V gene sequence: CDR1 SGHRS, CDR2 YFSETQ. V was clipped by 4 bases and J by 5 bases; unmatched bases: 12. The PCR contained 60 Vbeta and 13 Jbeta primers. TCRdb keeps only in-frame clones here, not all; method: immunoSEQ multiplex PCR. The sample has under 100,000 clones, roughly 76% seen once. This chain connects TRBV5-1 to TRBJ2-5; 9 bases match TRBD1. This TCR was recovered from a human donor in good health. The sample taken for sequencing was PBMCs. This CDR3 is CASSVTGGAGWETQYF. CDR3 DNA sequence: TGCGCCAGCAGCGTTACAGGGGGCGCGGGTTGGGAGACCCAGTACTTC.